The entry that follows covers one T cell receptor beta chain sequence. Its specificity is not known. This CDR3 contains 14 residues. V was clipped by 1 base and J by 8 bases, with 14 bases between them. Germline lookup yields CDR1 SEHNR and CDR2 FQNEAQ (reference sequence). This entry belongs to a study of chemoradiotherapy in HPV16-positive cancers. The study's findings and limits: Only a couple of HPV16-positive patients supplied the functional HPV-specificity definition.

The assay was immunoSEQ multiplex PCR, and TCRdb's table has in-frame clones only and misses some. The sample yields approximately 6,000 clones, approximately 91% seen once. The sample was blood, taken from a patient who underwent chemoradiotherapy. V gene TRBV7-9 combines with J gene TRBJ1-1; tentatively, D is TRBD1 (6 bases). This receptor was taken from a human donor with HPV-associated anogenital cancer. CDR3 bases: TGTGCCAGCAGCTTAGGTCAGGGGAACAGGGAAGCTTTCTTT. This encodes CASSLGQGNREAFF.